This T cell receptor beta chain was recovered during a study of blood T cell repertoires in COVID-19. Some clones are missing from TCRdb's copy, which holds only in-frame ones; the method was immunoSEQ multiplex PCR. Of over 150,000 clones listed, just under 85% were seen once; the top ten hold around 2.7%. This CDR3 comprises 15 residues. Germline V gene data show CDR1 as SGHNT and CDR2 as YENEEA. Losses at the gene ends were 1 base for V and 5 bases for J; bases not matched to a gene: 4. This chain joins TRBV11-3 and TRBJ2-1; 8 bases line up with TRBD1. This TCR derives from a woman older than 75 with COVID-19, enrolled during active disease. The specimen sequenced was peripheral blood. This CDR3 reads CASSLGTGSDNEQFF. CDR3 DNA sequence: TGTGCCAGCAGCTTAGGGACAGGGTCAGACAATGAGCAGTTCTTC.